Shown below are 9 T cell receptor beta chains from a single sample sequenced in a study of vaccination effects on CD4 cells after COVID-19. Peptide-pool stimulation followed by sequencing identified expanded antigen-specific CD4+ clonotypes in the ViraFEST assay. Having been cultured for around ten days, the cells underwent CD4+ T cell isolation. Absence of prior SARS-CoV-2 infection characterized the vaccine recipients, who showed negative nucleocapsid antibodies. Antigens for these TCRs are unknown. Profiling relied on immunoSEQ multiplex PCR, and the TCRdb table lists in-frame clones only, not all of them. The data contain 50,000 or so clones, approximately 79% of them singletons. The specimen comprised CD4+ T cells from PBMCs cultured with HCoV-OC43 spike peptides, sampled before COVID-19 vaccination. The subset: HCoV-OC43 spike overlapping peptide pool stimulation. These receptors all come from a human donor who received a COVID-19 vaccine.

This chain joins TRBV3-1 (or the pseudogene TRBV3-2) and TRBJ2-3; D may be TRBD2 (8 bases). Germline-derived CDR1 and CDR2 are LGHDT and YNNKEL (reference sequence). This CDR3 has 18 amino acids. The V end was cut by 1 base, the J end by 10 bases, with 27 bases between. The CDR3 sequence is CASSQGRGGTAPGGAQYF. The CDR3, as DNA: TGTGCCAGCAGCCAAGGTCGGGGGGGGACAGCCCCCGGAGGAGCGCAGTATTTT.

This chain joins TRBV2 and TRBJ1-1, with D perhaps matching TRBD1 (5 bases). Germline assignment: CDR1 SNHLY and CDR2 FYNNEI. This CDR3 comprises 14 residues. The V end lost 7 bases, the J end lost 2 bases, and 14 bases lay between the germline ends. CDR3 sequence (DNA): TGTGCCAGCACCCGGGACGAAGCTAACACTGAAGCTTTCTTT. The encoded protein is CASTRDEANTEAFF.

V is TRBV2 and J is TRBJ1-5; D is undetermined. CDR1 and CDR2 (germline): SNHLY, FYNNEI. Deletions cut 7 bases from V and 3 bases from J, with 10 bases between. The length of the CDR3 is 13 residues. This CDR3 is CASISDYNQPQHF. The CDR3 DNA sequence: TGTGCCAGCATAAGCGATTACAATCAGCCCCAGCATTTT.

This chain joins TRBV5-1 and TRBJ2-5; either TRBD1 or TRBD2 may supply D (5 bases each). The CDR3 sequence is 13 residues long. CDR1 is SGHRS and CDR2 is YFSETQ in the germline V gene. Trimming took 0 bases from V and 4 from J, leaving 7 bases between them. The DNA for the CDR3 is TGCGCCAGCAGCTTGGTGGGGGTAGAGACCCAGTACTTC. Protein sequence: CASSLVGVETQYF. Variable domain in full (rest from reference TRBV5-1 and TRBJ2-5): KAGVTQTPRYLIKTRGQQVTLSCSPISGHRSVSWYQQTPGQGLQFLFEYFSETQRNKGNFPGRFSGRQFSNSRSEMNVSTLELGDSALYLCASSLVGVETQYFGPGTRLLVL.

J is TRBJ1-1 and V is TRBV6-5; D is ambiguous. Germline loops: CDR1 MNHEY, CDR2 SVGAGI. The CDR3 spans 16 residues. The V end lost 2 bases, the J end lost 3 bases, and 16 bases lay between the germline ends. The CDR3 DNA reads as TGTGCCAGCAGTTACGGGCTCCCCTCGAGGTACACTGAAGCTTTCTTT. It codes for CASSYGLPSRYTEAFF.

The chain carries TRBV18 and TRBJ2-1, with 11 nucleotides matching TRBD2. The CDR3 length is 16 residues. After removal of 2 bases from V and 10 bases from J, the junction contained 10 bases not matched to a gene. Germline V gives CDR1 KGHSH, CDR2 LQKENI. CDR3 sequence: CASSPSALAGVREQFF. In DNA, the CDR3 is TGTGCCAGCTCACCAAGTGCACTAGCGGGGGTTCGGGAGCAGTTCTTC.

This sequence joins TRBV7-9 and TRBJ2-6; D gene ambiguous. V was shortened by 3 bases and J by 2 bases, with 8 bases between the two germline ends. Germline CDR1 and CDR2: SEHNR and FQNEAQ (reference sequence). The CDR3 spans 15 residues. CDR3 region: CASSLSGTGANVLTF. The DNA for the CDR3 is TGTGCCAGCAGCTTGTCTGGGACTGGGGCCAACGTCCTGACTTTC.

V gene TRBV4-2 combines with J gene TRBJ2-4; D remains unclear. V shed 0 bases and J shed 8 bases, with 8 bases lying between them. The CDR3 runs 13 residues. Germline V CDR1 and CDR2: LGHNA, YNFKEQ. Written as DNA, the CDR3 is TGTGCCAGCAGCCAAGAAGGTCGCGACATTCAGTACTTC. The encoded protein is CASSQEGRDIQYF.

The V and J genes are TRBV23-1 and TRBJ1-3; no reliable D call. TRBV23-1 is identified as an open reading frame with a role that is uncertain. V gave up 2 bases and J gave up 7 bases, with 18 bases separating them. There are 16 residues in the CDR3. CDR3 sequence reads: CASSQKWEGLWNTIYF. CDR3 nucleotide sequence: TGCGCCAGCAGTCAAAAATGGGAGGGATTGTGGAACACCATATATTTT.